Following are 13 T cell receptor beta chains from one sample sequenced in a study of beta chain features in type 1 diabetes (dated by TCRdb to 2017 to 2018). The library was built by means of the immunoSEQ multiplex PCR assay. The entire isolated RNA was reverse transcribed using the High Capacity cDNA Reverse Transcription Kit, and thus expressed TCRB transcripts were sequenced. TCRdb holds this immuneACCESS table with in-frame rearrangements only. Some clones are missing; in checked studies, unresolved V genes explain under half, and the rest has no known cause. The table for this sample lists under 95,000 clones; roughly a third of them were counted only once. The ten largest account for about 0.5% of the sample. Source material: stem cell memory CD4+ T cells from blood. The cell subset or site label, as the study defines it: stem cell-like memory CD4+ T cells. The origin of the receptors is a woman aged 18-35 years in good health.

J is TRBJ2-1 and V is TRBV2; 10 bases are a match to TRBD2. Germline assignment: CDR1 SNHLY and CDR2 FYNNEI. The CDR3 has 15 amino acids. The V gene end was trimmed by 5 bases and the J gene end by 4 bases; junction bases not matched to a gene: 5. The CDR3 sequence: CASSLMTSGYNEQFF. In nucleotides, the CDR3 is TGTGCCAGCAGTTTGATGACTAGCGGGTACAATGAGCAGTTCTTC. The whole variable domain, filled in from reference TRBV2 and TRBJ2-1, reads EPEVTQTPSHQVTQMGQEVILRCVPISNHLYFYWYRQILGQKVEFLVSFYNNEISEKSEIFDDQFSVERPDGSNFTLKIRSTKLEDSAMYFCASSLMTSGYNEQFFGPGTRLTVL.

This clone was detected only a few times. CDR3: CASSDGGGTGETQYF. The CDR3 nucleotides are TGTGCCAGCAGTGATGGTGGCGGGACAGGAGAGACCCAGTACTTC. The chain combines TRBV2 with TRBJ2-5, with 8 bases identical to TRBD1. The germline V gene encodes CDR1 SNHLY and CDR2 FYNNEI. V was clipped by 3 bases and J by 4 bases; unmatched bases: 7. This CDR3 contains 15 residues.

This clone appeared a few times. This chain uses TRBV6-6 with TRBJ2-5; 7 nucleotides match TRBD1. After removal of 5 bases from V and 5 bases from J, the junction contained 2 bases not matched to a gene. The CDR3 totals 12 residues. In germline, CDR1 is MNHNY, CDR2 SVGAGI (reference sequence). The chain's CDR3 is CASSDRVETQYF. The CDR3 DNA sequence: TGTGCCAGCAGTGACAGGGTGGAGACCCAGTACTTC.

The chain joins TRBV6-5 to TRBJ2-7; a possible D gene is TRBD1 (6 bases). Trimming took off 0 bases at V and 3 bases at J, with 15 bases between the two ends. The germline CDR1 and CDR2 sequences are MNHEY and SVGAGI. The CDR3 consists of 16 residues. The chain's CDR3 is CASSYSGARGFYEQYF. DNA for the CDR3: TGTGCCAGCAGTTACTCGGGGGCCAGAGGTTTCTACGAGCAGTACTTC.

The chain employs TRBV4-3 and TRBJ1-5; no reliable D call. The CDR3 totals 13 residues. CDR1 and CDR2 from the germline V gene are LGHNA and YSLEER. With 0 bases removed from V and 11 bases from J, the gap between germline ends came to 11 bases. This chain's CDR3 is CASSQEREGAQHF. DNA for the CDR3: TGCGCCAGCAGCCAAGAAAGGGAGGGAGCCCAGCATTTT.

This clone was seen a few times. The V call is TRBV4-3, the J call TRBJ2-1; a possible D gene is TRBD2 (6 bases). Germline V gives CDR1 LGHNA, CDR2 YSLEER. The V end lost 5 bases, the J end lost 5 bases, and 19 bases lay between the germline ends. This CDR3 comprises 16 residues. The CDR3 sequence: CASSFVIGQRDNEQFF. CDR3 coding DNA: TGCGCCAGCAGCTTTGTCATTGGGCAGCGGGACAATGAGCAGTTCTTC.

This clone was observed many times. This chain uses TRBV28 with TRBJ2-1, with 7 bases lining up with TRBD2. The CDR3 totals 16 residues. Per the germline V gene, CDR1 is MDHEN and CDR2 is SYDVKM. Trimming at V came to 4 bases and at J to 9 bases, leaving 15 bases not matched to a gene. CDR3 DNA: TGTGCCAGCAGTTCTAGACCGGGAGGTCGATGGGGTGAGCAGTTCTTC. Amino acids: CASSSRPGGRWGEQFF.

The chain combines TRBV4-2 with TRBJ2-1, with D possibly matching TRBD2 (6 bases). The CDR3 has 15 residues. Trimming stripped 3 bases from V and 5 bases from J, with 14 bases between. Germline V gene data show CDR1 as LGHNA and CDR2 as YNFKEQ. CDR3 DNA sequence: TGTGCCAGCAGCCAGATGGCTAGCGCGCACAATGAGCAGTTCTTC. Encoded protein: CASSQMASAHNEQFF.

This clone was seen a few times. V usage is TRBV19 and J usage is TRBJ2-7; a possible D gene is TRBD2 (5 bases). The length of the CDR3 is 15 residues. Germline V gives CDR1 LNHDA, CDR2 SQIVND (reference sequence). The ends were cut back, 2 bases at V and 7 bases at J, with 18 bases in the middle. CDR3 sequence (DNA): TGTGCCAGTAGTATACGCGGAGGTCCCTCTGGGGAGCAGTACTTC. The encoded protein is CASSIRGGPSGEQYF.

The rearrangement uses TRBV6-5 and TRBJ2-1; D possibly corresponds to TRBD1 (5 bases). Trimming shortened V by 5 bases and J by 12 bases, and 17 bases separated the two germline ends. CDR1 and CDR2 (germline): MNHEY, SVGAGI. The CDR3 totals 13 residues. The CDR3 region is CASSPAFTQGQFF. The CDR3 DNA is TGTGCCAGCAGTCCCGCATTTACTCAGGGGCAGTTCTTC.

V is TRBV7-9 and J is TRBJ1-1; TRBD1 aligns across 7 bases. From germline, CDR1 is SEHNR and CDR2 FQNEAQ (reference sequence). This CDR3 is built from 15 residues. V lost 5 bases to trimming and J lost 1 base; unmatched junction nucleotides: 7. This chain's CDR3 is CASSPRQGRNTEAFF. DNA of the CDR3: TGTGCCAGCAGCCCCCGACAGGGAAGGAACACTGAAGCTTTCTTT.

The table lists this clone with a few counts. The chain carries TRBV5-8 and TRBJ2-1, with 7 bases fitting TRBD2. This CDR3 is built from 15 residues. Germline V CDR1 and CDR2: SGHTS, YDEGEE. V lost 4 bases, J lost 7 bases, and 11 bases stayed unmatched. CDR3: CASSPGTSEVNEQFF. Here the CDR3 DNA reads TGTGCCAGCAGCCCCGGCACTAGCGAAGTTAATGAGCAGTTCTTC.

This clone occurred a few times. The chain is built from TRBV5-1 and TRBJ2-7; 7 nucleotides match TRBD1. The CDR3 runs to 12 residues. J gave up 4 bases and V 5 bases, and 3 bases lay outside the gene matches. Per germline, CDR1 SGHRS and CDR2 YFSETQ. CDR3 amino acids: CASSEGAYEQYF. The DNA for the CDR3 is TGCGCCAGCAGTGAGGGGGCATACGAGCAGTACTTC.